This T cell receptor beta chain originates from a study of blood T cell repertoires in COVID-19. At the level of the study: PBMCs, B-cell-depleted T cells, or T cells were the source of the cDNA or gDNA that made up the material.

The CDR3 spans 12 residues. The J segment lost 8 bases and the V segment lost 6 bases, leaving 3 bases of the junction unmatched. Germline CDR1 reads SNHLY; CDR2 reads FYNNEI. Original processing methods: Reference gene primer amplification in the assay estimated nucleated cell counts. The assay was immunoSEQ multiplex PCR, and TCRdb's table has in-frame clones only and misses some. V, J and clone size are those of that table, while D and trimming were read from the DNA. This table has fewer than 250,000 clones, around nine tenths appearing once. The sequence came from a man aged 25-45 years with COVID-19, enrolled during active disease. Material for sequencing was peripheral blood. V gene TRBV2 combines with J gene TRBJ2-1; 8 positions agree with TRBD1. The CDR3 spells CASRTGADEQFF. The CDR3, as DNA: TGTGCCAGCAGGACAGGGGCGGATGAGCAGTTCTTC.